The entry below describes one T cell receptor beta chain. Its matching antigen is unknown. While the first cohort had some 700 subjects, the donors belonged to the separate validation cohort of about 120 subjects. The record originates from a study of cytomegalovirus exposure and HLA in healthy donors. Study-wide background: The 120 or so validation repertoires used the same platform as the roughly 670 first-cohort repertoires, a later analysis reported.

This CDR3 has 13 residues. Germline V CDR1 and CDR2: MNHEY, SVGAGI. Trimming shortened V by 6 bases and J by 0 bases, and 6 bases separated the two germline ends. Study-level results: Rarity held for most TCR sequences, but there were some public TCRs that occurred in many donors. In vitro, three CMV-associated chains proved specific for CMV antigens.

TCRdb's copy holds only in-frame clones and misses some; the assay was immunoSEQ multiplex PCR. The sample includes about 40,000 clones, more than 85% of them seen just once. V is TRBV6-5 and J is TRBJ1-3; D call uncertain. Sequenced input: PBMCs. The sequence came from a woman under 30 in good health and CMV-seronegative. The CDR3 spells CASRLSSGNTIYF. The CDR3 DNA sequence: TGTGCCAGCAGACTCTCCTCTGGAAACACCATATATTTT.